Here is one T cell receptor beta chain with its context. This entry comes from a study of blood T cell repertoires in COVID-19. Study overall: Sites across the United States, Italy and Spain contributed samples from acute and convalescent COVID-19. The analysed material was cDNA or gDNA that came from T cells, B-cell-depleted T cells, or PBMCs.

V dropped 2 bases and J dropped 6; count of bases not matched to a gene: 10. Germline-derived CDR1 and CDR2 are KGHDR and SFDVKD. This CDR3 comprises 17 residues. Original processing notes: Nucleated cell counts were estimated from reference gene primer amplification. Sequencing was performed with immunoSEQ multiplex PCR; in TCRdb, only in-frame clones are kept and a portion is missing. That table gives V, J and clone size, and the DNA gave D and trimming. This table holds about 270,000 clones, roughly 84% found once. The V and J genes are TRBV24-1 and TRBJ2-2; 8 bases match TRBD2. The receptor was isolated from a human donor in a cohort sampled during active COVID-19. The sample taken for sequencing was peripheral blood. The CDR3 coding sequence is TGTGCCACCAGTGATTCTTCTCCTGGACTAGCCCCCGGGGAGCTGTTTTTT. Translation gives CATSDSSPGLAPGELFF.